Listed below are T cell receptor beta chains from one sample, sequenced in a study of cytomegalovirus exposure and HLA in healthy donors. Libraries were prepared by immunoSEQ multiplex PCR; TCRdb keeps only in-frame clonotypes and omits some of them. The sample holds around 100,000 clones, approximately 85% seen once. The sequenced sample consisted of PBMCs. The origin of the receptors is a young man in good health and CMV-seronegative. Both conserved end residues are part of each CDR3. A D gene is named only where the DNA matches it firmly. Clone sizes are given selectively: once, few, many, or a class where the clone is expanded.

J gene,D gene,clone size,V gene,CDR3 protein,CDR3 DNA
TRBJ2-7,TRBD1,once,TRBV4-3,CASSQGGTGGRDEQYF,TGCGCCAGCAGCCAAGGCGGGACAGGGGGAAGGGACGAGCAGTACTTC
TRBJ2-7,TRBD1,NA,TRBV7-3,CASSSGQGTYEQYF,TGTGCCAGCAGCTCAGGACAGGGGACCTACGAGCAGTACTTC
TRBJ2-1,NA,NA,TRBV29-1,CSVDGANEQFF,TGCAGCGTTGATGGGGCAAATGAGCAGTTCTTC
TRBJ2-7,TRBD1,NA,TRBV10-3,CAISTGQGYEQYF,TGTGCCATCAGTACCGGACAGGGCTACGAGCAGTACTTC
TRBJ2-1,NA,NA,TRBV19,CASSKTDLGDEQFF,TGTGCCAGTAGTAAAACTGACCTAGGGGATGAGCAGTTCTTC
TRBJ2-1,NA,NA,TRBV14,CASSQDPGSFEQFF,TGTGCCAGCAGCCAAGATCCCGGGAGCTTTGAGCAGTTCTTC
TRBJ2-7,TRBD1,NA,TRBV6-6,CASRSNGQGAYEQYF,TGTGCCAGCAGATCCAACGGACAGGGCGCCTACGAGCAGTACTTC
TRBJ1-5,NA,NA,TRBV19,CASPGGVSNQPQHF,TGTGCCAGTCCCGGGGGGGTGAGCAATCAGCCCCAGCATTTT
TRBJ1-6,NA,NA,TRBV27,CASSPSGTSWSLHF,TGTGCCAGCAGTCCCTCCGGGACTAGTTGGTCCCTCCACTTT
TRBJ2-2,NA,NA,TRBV9,CASSVDNRRNIGELFF,TGTGCCAGCAGCGTTGACAATAGACGGAATATCGGGGAGCTGTTTTTT
TRBJ1-1,NA,NA,TRBV29-1,CSATSQNTEAFF,TGCAGCGCAACAAGTCAGAACACTGAAGCTTTCTTT
TRBJ2-1,TRBD2,NA,TRBV27,CASSSHPRWMGGSLRPLRYNEQFF,TGTGCCAGCAGTTCCCACCCGCGGTGGATGGGCGGGAGCCTTCGTCCACTCCGGTACAATGAGCAGTTCTTC
TRBJ2-3,NA,NA,TRBV9,CASSAYSDSTDTQYF,TGTGCCAGCAGCGCCTACAGTGACAGCACAGATACGCAGTATTTT
TRBJ2-4,TRBD2,NA,TRBV18,CASSPGGRGKNIQYF,TGTGCCAGCTCACCAGGAGGGAGGGGCAAAAACATTCAGTACTTC
TRBJ2-1,NA,NA,TRBV7-2,CASSLGERAQFF,TGTGCCAGCAGCTTAGGTGAGCGGGCGCAGTTCTTC